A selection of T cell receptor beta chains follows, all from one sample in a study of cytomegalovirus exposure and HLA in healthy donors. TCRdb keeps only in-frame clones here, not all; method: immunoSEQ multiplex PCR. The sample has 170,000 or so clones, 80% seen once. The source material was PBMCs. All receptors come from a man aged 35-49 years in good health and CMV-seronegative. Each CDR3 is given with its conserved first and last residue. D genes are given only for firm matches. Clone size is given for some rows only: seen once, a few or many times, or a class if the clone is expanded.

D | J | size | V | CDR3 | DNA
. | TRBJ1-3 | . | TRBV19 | CASKEAGPISGNTIYF | TGTGCCAGTAAGGAGGCAGGTCCGATCTCTGGAAACACCATATATTTT
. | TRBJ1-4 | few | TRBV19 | CASSGAGRLRHNEKLFF | TGTGCCAGTAGTGGGGCCGGACGCCTACGACATAATGAAAAACTGTTTTTT
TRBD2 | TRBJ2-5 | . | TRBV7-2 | CASSLGPAGVRETQYF | TGTGCCAGCAGCTTAGGGCCAGCGGGGGTTCGGGAGACCCAGTACTTC
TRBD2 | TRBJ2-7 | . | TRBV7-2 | CASRASGSYEQYF | TGTGCCAGCAGAGCTAGCGGGAGCTACGAGCAGTACTTC
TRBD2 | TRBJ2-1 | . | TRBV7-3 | CASSARTSGMYNEQFF | TGTGCCAGCAGCGCCCGGACTAGCGGGATGTACAATGAGCAGTTCTTC
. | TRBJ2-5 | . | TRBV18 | CASSSAIQETQYF | TGTGCCAGCTCATCAGCGATTCAAGAGACCCAGTACTTC
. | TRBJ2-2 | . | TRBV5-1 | CASSMTGQNTGELFF | TGCGCCAGCAGCATGACGGGACAGAACACCGGGGAGCTGTTTTTT
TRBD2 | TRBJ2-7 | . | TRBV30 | CAWSSSGKSSYEQYF | TGTGCCTGGAGTTCTAGCGGGAAAAGCTCCTACGAGCAGTACTTC
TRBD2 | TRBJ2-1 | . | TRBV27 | CASSYRGGRDNEQFF | TGTGCCAGCAGTTACCGCGGCGGGAGGGATAATGAGCAGTTCTTC
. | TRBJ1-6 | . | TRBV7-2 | CASSSRQESPLHF | TGTGCCAGCAGCTCTAGACAGGAGTCACCCCTCCACTTT
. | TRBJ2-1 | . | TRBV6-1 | CASSENRFNEQFF | TGTGCCAGCAGTGAAAACAGGTTTAATGAGCAGTTCTTC
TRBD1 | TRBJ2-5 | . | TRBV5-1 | CASSARQGPETQYF | TGCGCCAGCAGCGCGAGACAGGGACCGGAGACCCAGTACTTC
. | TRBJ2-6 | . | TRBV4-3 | CASSGLASGANVLTF | TGCGCCAGCAGCGGACTTGCCTCTGGGGCCAACGTCCTGACTTTC
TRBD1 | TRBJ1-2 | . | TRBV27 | CASSLKGQGGPMRYTF | TGTGCCAGCAGTTTAAAGGGACAGGGGGGCCCCATGCGCTACACCTTC
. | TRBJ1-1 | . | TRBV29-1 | CSVGEAEAFF | TGCAGCGTTGGGGAGGCTGAAGCTTTCTTT
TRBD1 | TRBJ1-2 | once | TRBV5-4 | CASSLEGQRYGYTF | TGTGCCAGCAGCTTGGAGGGACAGAGGTATGGCTACACCTTC
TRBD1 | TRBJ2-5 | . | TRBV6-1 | CASSEGGGAETQYF | TGTGCCAGCAGTGAAGGAGGGGGCGCGGAGACCCAGTACTTC